The clone carrying this TCR beta chain was observed a handful of times. This record comes from a study of blood T cell repertoires in COVID-19. Study background: The origin of the acute and convalescent COVID-19 samples was the United States, Italy and Spain.

Germline values: CDR1 MNHNY, CDR2 SVGAGI (reference sequence). V was pared by 0 bases and J by 3 bases, with 8 bases between. CDR3 length: 14 amino acids. The repertoire was sequenced with immunoSEQ multiplex PCR; TCRdb's copy has only in-frame clones and lacks some. The sample lists over 140,000 clones, 75% to 80% occurring once. Participants' reported clinical history set cohort assignment. What the recovered Cohort 3 donors had was two negative PCRs, clearance, or symptom resolution. This rearrangement joins TRBV6-6 to TRBJ1-1, with a tentative D call TRBD1 (5 bases). The sequence was collected from a woman aged 45-60 years who had recovered from COVID-19. The sequencing input was PBMCs or T cells enriched from blood (not recorded which). This CDR3 is CASSYSAGDTEAFF. CDR3 in DNA: TGTGCCAGCAGTTACTCGGCGGGGGACACTGAAGCTTTCTTT.